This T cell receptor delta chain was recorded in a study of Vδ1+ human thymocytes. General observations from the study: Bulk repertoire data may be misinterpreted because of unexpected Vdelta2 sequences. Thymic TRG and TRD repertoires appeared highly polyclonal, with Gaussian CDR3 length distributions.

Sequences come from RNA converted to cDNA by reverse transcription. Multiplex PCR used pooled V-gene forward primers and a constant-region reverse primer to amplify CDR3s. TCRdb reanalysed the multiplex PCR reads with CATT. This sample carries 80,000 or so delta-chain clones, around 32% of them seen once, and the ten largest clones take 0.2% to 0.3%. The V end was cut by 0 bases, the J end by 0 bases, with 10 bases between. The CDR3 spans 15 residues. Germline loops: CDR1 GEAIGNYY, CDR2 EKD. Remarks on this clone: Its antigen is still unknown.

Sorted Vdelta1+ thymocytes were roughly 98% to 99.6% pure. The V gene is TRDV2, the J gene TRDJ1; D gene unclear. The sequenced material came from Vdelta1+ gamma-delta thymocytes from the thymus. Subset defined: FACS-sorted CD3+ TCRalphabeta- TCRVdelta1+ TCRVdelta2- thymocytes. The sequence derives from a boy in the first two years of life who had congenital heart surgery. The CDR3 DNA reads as TGTGCCTGTGACACCGGGGCGGATTACACCGATAAACTCATCTTT. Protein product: CACDTGADYTDKLIF.